Listed below are T cell receptor beta chains from one sample, sequenced in a study of blood T cells in healthy people across ages. TCRdb redid the calling of the 5' RACE reads with MiXCR, one entry per CDR3 protein. The sample contains 850,000 to 950,000 distinct CDR3 sequences, 29% of which appear only once. Sequencing was performed on blood. The receptors shown here come from an elderly woman in good health. Both conserved end residues are part of each CDR3. A D gene is named only where the DNA matches it firmly. Clone size is given for some rows only: seen once, a few or many times, or a class if the clone is expanded.

j_call | clone_size | d_call | v_call | cdr3_nt | cdr3_aa
TRBJ2-3 | many | . | TRBV20-1 | TGCAGTGCTAGAGTACAGGGTCTAGATACGCAGTATTTT | CSARVQGLDTQYF
TRBJ1-2 | many | TRBD1 | TRBV4-3 | TGCGCCAGCAGCGACCGGGACAGGGGGGACTATGGCTACACCTTC | CASSDRDRGDYGYTF
TRBJ2-4 | many | . | TRBV28 | TGTGCCAGCCGCGCAGGGGGGGACGCGCAACTAGCCAAAAACATTCAGTACTTC | CASRAGGDAQLAKNIQYF
TRBJ1-2 | . | TRBD1 | TRBV6-6 | TGTGCCGGAGGCACAGGGGGCAGGAGCTATGGCTACACCTTC | CAGGTGGRSYGYTF
TRBJ2-6 | . | . | TRBV20-1 | TGCAGTGCTTGGGGGTGGACAGCTGGGGCCAACGTCCTGACTTTC | CSAWGWTAGANVLTF
TRBJ2-7 | . | . | TRBV18 | TGTGCCAGCTCACCAACGGGTTGGTCCCACGAGCAGTACTTC | CASSPTGWSHEQYF
TRBJ2-3 | many | TRBD2 | TRBV7-2 | TGTGCCAGCAGCTCGTCCCTTAGCGGGGATACGCAGTATTTT | CASSSSLSGDTQYF
TRBJ2-3 | . | TRBD1 | TRBV7-6 | TGTGCCAGCAGCCCAAGACAGGGTTTGGGTGATACGCAGTATTTT | CASSPRQGLGDTQYF
TRBJ2-1 | . | TRBD2 | TRBV18 | TGTGCCAGCTCACGCGGGACTAGCGGTTACAATGAGCAGTTCTTC | CASSRGTSGYNEQFF
TRBJ2-5 | many | TRBD1 | TRBV6-6 | TGTGCCAGCAGACAACAGGGGAGAGGAGAGACCCAGTACTTC | CASRQQGRGETQYF
TRBJ2-3 | . | . | TRBV27 | TGTGTCAGCAGTTTGAGGGGTCGGTCAGATACGCAGTATTTT | CVSSLRGRSDTQYF
TRBJ2-2 | . | . | TRBV2 | TGTGCCAGCAGTGATCTGGGTTTCGCCGGGGAGCTGTTTTTT | CASSDLGFAGELFF
TRBJ1-1 | . | . | TRBV20-1 | TGCAGTGCTAGGGGCCCCCTCGGGGGTTCCACTGAAGCTTTCTTT | CSARGPLGGSTEAFF
TRBJ2-3 | . | TRBD2 | TRBV24-1 | TGTGCCACCAGTCAAGCGGGGGACAACACAGATACGCAGTATTTT | CATSQAGDNTDTQYF
TRBJ2-4 | few | . | TRBV6-6 | TGTGCCAGCAGTCGAGGGGGAGCCAAAAACATTCAGTACTTC | CASSRGGAKNIQYF
TRBJ1-1 | few | TRBD1 | TRBV7-2 | TGTGCCAGCAGCCTCCTACAGGGGGCTGTCACTGAAGCTTTCTTT | CASSLLQGAVTEAFF
TRBJ2-1 | . | . | TRBV10-3 | TGTGCCATCAGTGAGCCCATGGGAAATGAGCAGTTCTTC | CAISEPMGNEQFF
TRBJ2-1 | many | TRBD1 | TRBV5-6 | TGTGCCAGCAGTACAGGACAGGGGCAGTTCTTC | CASSTGQGQFF
TRBJ1-6 | few | . | TRBV2 | TGTGCCAGCAGGGCATCGGGGAATAATTCACCCCTCCACTTT | CASRASGNNSPLHF
TRBJ1-1 | . | TRBD1 | TRBV6-5 | TGTGCCAGCAGTTACTCCTCGACAGGGGCCGGAGGAGCTTTCTTT | CASSYSSTGAGGAFF
TRBJ2-1 | . | TRBD2 | TRBV7-3 | TGTGCCAGCAGCTTCGGGGGTAGCGGGAGGGCGGAGCAGTTCTTC | CASSFGGSGRAEQFF
TRBJ2-7 | . | . | TRBV20-1 | TGCAGTGCTAGAGATTCCTACGAGCAGCACTTC | CSARDSYEQHF
TRBJ2-1 | many | TRBD2 | TRBV12-5 | TGTGCTAGTGAAACGGCTATCGGGGGGGCCGGTTACAATGAGCAGTTCTTC | CASETAIGGAGYNEQFF
TRBJ2-5 | . | . | TRBV11-3 | TGTGCCAGCAGCTTAGGAATTCGGCGGGACGGGGGCAGAGAGACCCAGTACTTC | CASSLGIRRDGGRETQYF
TRBJ1-1 | . | . | TRBV3-1 | TGTGCCAGCAGCCAAGGAAGAATGGGAAACACTGAAGCTTTCTTT | CASSQGRMGNTEAFF
TRBJ1-6 | . | . | TRBV5-1 | TGCGCCAGCAGCTTGGATTATCCCTCCTATAATTCACCCCTCCACTTT | CASSLDYPSYNSPLHF
TRBJ2-3 | . | . | TRBV12-3/TRBV12-4 | TGTGCCAGCAGTTTAGGGGGGCAGGCCTCAGATACGCAGTATTTT | CASSLGGQASDTQYF
TRBJ2-7 | many | . | TRBV4-3 | TGCGCCAGCAGCCAAGGGACCCTAGGAATCTACGAGCAGTACTTC | CASSQGTLGIYEQYF
TRBJ1-1 | . | . | TRBV18 | TGTGCCAGCTCACCTAGGGCGTCAGGGGAGTTCGCTGAAGCTTTCTTT | CASSPRASGEFAEAFF
TRBJ2-1 | many | TRBD2 | TRBV11-2 | TGTGCCAGCAGCTTGAGCGGGGGGGCAGCCGGTGAGCAGTTCTTC | CASSLSGGAAGEQFF
TRBJ2-7 | many | . | TRBV7-9 | TGTGCCAGCAGCTACGGGACAGCGGGGGAGCAGTACTTC | CASSYGTAGEQYF
TRBJ2-4 | . | . | TRBV5-6 | TGTGCCAGCAGCTTGGAAGGGGTTACCAAAAACATTCAGTACTTC | CASSLEGVTKNIQYF
TRBJ2-3 | few | . | TRBV10-1 | TGCGCCAGCAGTGAAAGGAGGGGGGGTGGGATAGATACGCAGTATTTT | CASSERRGGGIDTQYF
TRBJ1-2 | . | . | TRBV12-3/TRBV12-4 | TGTGCCAGCAGTCCAACCCCAGGGAATGGCTACACCTTC | CASSPTPGNGYTF
TRBJ2-1 | many | TRBD1 | TRBV5-5 | TGTGCCAGCAGCTTGACTACAGGGGTGTCCTACAATGAGCAGTTCTTC | CASSLTTGVSYNEQFF
TRBJ2-5 | few | TRBD2 | TRBV7-9 | TGTGCCAGCAGCAACGGGGCTAGCGGGGGGGAGACCCAGTACTTC | CASSNGASGGETQYF
TRBJ2-1 | few | . | TRBV5-1 | TGCGCCAGCAGCTACGATGTGGGCGCTTACAATGAGCAGTTCTTC | CASSYDVGAYNEQFF
TRBJ2-1 | many | . | TRBV3-1 | TGTGCCAGCAGCCAATCCCATCTCAATGAGCAGTTCTTC | CASSQSHLNEQFF
TRBJ2-3 | many | . | TRBV7-9 | TGTGCCAGCAGCTTAGCCAGCACTCCCCTTAGCACAGATACGCAGTATTTT | CASSLASTPLSTDTQYF
TRBJ1-1 | . | . | TRBV6-1 | TGTGCCAGCAGTGAATCTACAAGAAGATTTTTGAACACTGAAGCTTTCTTT | CASSESTRRFLNTEAFF
TRBJ2-5 | . | . | TRBV5-1 | TGCGCCGGCAGCTCTGCGAGGGGAGGCGGGGAGACCCAGTACTTC | CAGSSARGGGETQYF
TRBJ2-7 | . | TRBD2 | TRBV12-3/TRBV12-4 | TGTGCCGGCAGGCAGCGGGAGAATTACGAGCAGTACTTC | CAGRQRENYEQYF
TRBJ2-6 | . | TRBD2 | TRBV4-3 | TGCGCCAGCAGCCAAGATCGACTAGCGGGGGCGCCGCGTGGGGCCAACGTCCTGACTTTC | CASSQDRLAGAPRGANVLTF
TRBJ1-2 | . | TRBD1 | TRBV7-8 | TGTGCCAGCAGCTTAGCGCGGGACAGGGGATGGCGAGGCTACACCTTC | CASSLARDRGWRGYTF
TRBJ2-1 | . | . | TRBV12-3/TRBV12-4 | TGTGCCAGCAGTTTAACTATTACAGGGAGGTACAATGAGCAGTTCTTC | CASSLTITGRYNEQFF
TRBJ2-3 | . | . | TRBV9 | TGTGCCAGCAGCGCTACAGGGTTTGATACGCAGTATTTT | CASSATGFDTQYF
TRBJ2-3 | many | TRBD2 | TRBV7-9 | TGTGCCAGCAGCTCGGGACTATCACTCACAGATACGCAGTATTTT | CASSSGLSLTDTQYF
TRBJ2-2 | . | TRBD2 | TRBV20-1 | TGCAGTACTAGAGATCGCCTTTGGACTAGCCTTTCGAACACCGGGGAGCTGTTTTTT | CSTRDRLWTSLSNTGELFF
TRBJ1-3 | . | . | TRBV21-1 | TGTGCCAGCAGCACACCACCGGGACAGGGATACTTCTCTGGAAACACCATATATTTT | CASSTPPGQGYFSGNTIYF
TRBJ1-4 | many | . | TRBV29-1 | TGCAGCGTTGGGTTTGGGGCAGAAAAACTGTTTTTT | CSVGFGAEKLFF
TRBJ2-3 | . | TRBD1 | TRBV18 | TGTGCCAGCTCCTTCGGACAGGGGGTTGATACGCAGTATTTT | CASSFGQGVDTQYF
TRBJ1-2 | many | . | TRBV5-1 | TGCGCCAGCAGATATATCTCCAGCGCGAACTATGGCTACACCTTC | CASRYISSANYGYTF
TRBJ2-2 | . | . | TRBV5-1 | TGCGCCAGCAGCAAGATCCAGGAGACCGGGGAGCTGTTTTTT | CASSKIQETGELFF
TRBJ2-3 | many | TRBD1 | TRBV4-1 | TGCGCCAGCAGCCAGCGGGACAGGGGGATAACCCGCACAGATACGCAGTATTTT | CASSQRDRGITRTDTQYF
TRBJ1-5 | many | . | TRBV6-2/TRBV6-3 | TGTGCCAGCAGTTACGGCCGCGATTATAGCAATCAGCCCCAGCATTTT | CASSYGRDYSNQPQHF